These 24 T cell receptor beta chains originate from one sample sequenced in a study of identical twins. TCRdb processed the 5' RACE reads anew with MiXCR; each CDR3 protein has one entry. The data show about 900,000 distinct CDR3 sequences, 9% to 15% seen once. This sample was shared with a second study, whose subject was yellow fever vaccine responses in identical twins.

The specimen sequenced was PBMCs. Receptor source: a young woman in good health.

This clonotype was picked up a small number of times. This rearrangement joins TRBV6-1 to TRBJ1-2; D not certain. Germline CDR1 MNHNS, CDR2 SASEGT. This CDR3 has 15 residues. Deletions cut 2 bases from V and 7 bases from J, with 17 bases between. DNA of the CDR3: TGTGCCAGCAGTGAACGAGATCGAGGAGCGTTTGGCTACACCTTC. Its translation is CASSERDRGAFGYTF.

The DNA for the CDR3 is TGTGCCAGCTCACCAGTGTCCACTTCCTACGAGCAGTACTTC. Translated: CASSPVSTSYEQYF. The rearrangement uses TRBV18 and TRBJ2-7, with no clear D. CDR1 is KGHSH and CDR2 is LQKENI in the germline V gene. The CDR3 extends over 14 amino acids. V was shortened by 2 bases and J by 1 base, with 9 bases between the two germline ends. Together with reference TRBV18 and TRBJ2-7, the CDR3 gives the full variable domain: NAGVMQNPRHLVRRRGQEARLRCSPMKGHSHVYWYRQLPEEGLKFMVYLQKENIIDESGMPKERFSAEFPKEGPSILRIQQVVRGDSAAYFCASSPVSTSYEQYFGPGTRLTVT.

This clonotype was seen more than once but under ten times. This chain joins TRBV5-1 and TRBJ2-5; the D gene is possibly TRBD2 (5 bases). This CDR3 spans 13 amino acids. Per the germline V gene, CDR1 is SGHRS and CDR2 is YFSETQ. Trimming removed 4 bases at V and 4 bases at J, with 11 bases between. The CDR3 region is CASSPIEGETQYF. Written as DNA, the CDR3 is TGCGCCAGCAGCCCTATTGAGGGAGAGACCCAGTACTTC.

The chain joins TRBV3-1 to TRBJ2-5; weak D call: TRBD2 (5 bases). The germline gives CDR1 LGHDT, CDR2 YNNKEL (reference sequence). The V gene lost 1 base and the J gene lost 5 bases, with 11 bases spanning the gap. The CDR3 runs 14 residues. The CDR3 region has the DNA TGTGCCAGCAGCCAAGGACTACCCGCGGAGACCCAGTACTTC. Its translation is CASSQGLPAETQYF.

The chain recombines TRBV12-3 or TRBV12-4 with TRBJ2-3, with D possibly TRBD2 on 5 matching bases. The length of the CDR3 is 16 residues. The germline V and J ends were trimmed by 3 bases and 4 bases, with 17 bases remaining between them. In nucleotides, the CDR3 is TGTGCCAGCAGTTTTGGAGGCACAAAGGCGGCAGATACGCAGTATTTT. Amino acids: CASSFGGTKAADTQYF.

In its sample, this clonotype was seen a few times. The chain links TRBV2 to TRBJ2-2, with TRBD2 matching 9 bases. The J segment lost 6 bases and the V segment lost 10 bases, leaving 12 bases of the junction unmatched. Germline V gene lookup returns CDR1 SNHLY and CDR2 FYNNEI. The length of the CDR3 is 15 residues. The CDR3 region has the DNA TGTGCCACCCCGGTTAGCGGGAGTGTTTCCGGGGAGCTGTTTTTT. Protein product: CATPVSGSVSGELFF. Based on the CDR3 plus reference TRBV2 and TRBJ2-2, the full variable domain is EPEVTQTPSHQVTQMGQEVILRCVPISNHLYFYWYRQILGQKVEFLVSFYNNEISEKSEIFDDQFSVERPDGSNFTLKIRSTKLEDSAMYFCATPVSGSVSGELFFGEGSRLTVL.

V is TRBV5-1 and J is TRBJ2-5; possibly TRBD2 for D (5 bases). Looked up from germline, CDR1 is SGHRS and CDR2 is YFSETQ. V gave up 6 bases and J gave up 7 bases, with 10 bases separating them. The CDR3 contains 11 residues. The CDR3: CASKADSTQYF. CDR3 DNA sequence: TGCGCCAGCAAAGCGGACTCGACCCAGTACTTC. The variable domain in full, completed from reference TRBV5-1 and TRBJ2-5, reads KAGVTQTPRYLIKTRGQQVTLSCSPISGHRSVSWYQQTPGQGLQFLFEYFSETQRNKGNFPGRFSGRQFSNSRSEMNVSTLELGDSALYLCASKADSTQYFGPGTRLLVL.

In its sample, this clonotype was seen a few times. The V gene is TRBV12-3 or TRBV12-4, the J gene TRBJ2-3; 7 bases are a match to TRBD2. J lost 3 bases, V lost 1 base, and 7 bases had no gene match. This CDR3 region has 16 residues. CDR3: CASSLVGGTSTDTQYF. Written as DNA, the CDR3 is TGTGCCAGCAGTTTAGTGGGGGGGACGTCGACAGATACGCAGTATTTT.

Here the CDR3 reads CASSLLIYEQYF. The DNA for the CDR3 is TGTGCCAGCAGCTTACTAATCTACGAGCAGTACTTC. The chain couples TRBV11-2 to TRBJ2-7; D call uncertain. Between the trimmed V and J ends, which lost 2 bases and 3 bases, there was a span of 5 bases. The length of the CDR3 is 12 residues. Germline loops: CDR1 SGHAT, CDR2 FQNNGV.

The V and J genes are TRBV15 and TRBJ1-5; unclear D gene. The germline CDR1 and CDR2 sequences are LNHNV and YYDKDF (reference sequence). This CDR3 region has 13 residues. Trimming stripped 6 bases from V and 7 bases from J, with 13 bases between. CDR3 in DNA: TGTGCCACCAGGAGATCCGGGGTGCAGCCCCAGCATTTT. This gives the protein CATRRSGVQPQHF. Full variable domain (rest looked up from reference TRBV15 and TRBJ1-5): DAMVIQNPRYQVTQFGKPVTLSCSQTLNHNVMYWYQQKSSQAPKLLFHYYDKDFNNEADTPDNFQSRRPNTSFCFLDIRSPGLGDTAMYLCATRRSGVQPQHFGDGTRLSIL.

The CDR3 reads CASRASGRALTDTQYF. The CDR3 coding sequence is TGTGCCAGCAGAGCTAGCGGGAGGGCCTTGACAGATACGCAGTATTTT. The chain has TRBV10-3 and TRBJ2-3, with 12 positions matching TRBD2. This CDR3 has 16 amino acids. Germline CDR1 and CDR2: ENHRY and SYGVKD. Trimming took 10 bases from V and 3 from J; bases not matched to a gene: 11.

This clonotype showed up many times. The rearrangement joins TRBV24-1 to TRBJ2-1; D may be TRBD1 or TRBD2 (6 bases each). CDR1 is KGHDR, CDR2 SFDVKD, per germline. The germline V and J ends were trimmed by 5 bases and 6 bases, with 13 bases remaining between them. The CDR3 runs to 14 residues. The CDR3 sequence: CATSAGGGSNEQFF. CDR3 nucleotide sequence: TGTGCCACCAGTGCCGGAGGGGGGTCCAATGAGCAGTTCTTC.

This clonotype was recorded a few times. The chain links TRBV7-3 to TRBJ2-7; D possibly corresponds to TRBD2 (6 bases). The CDR3 runs to 16 residues. Germline lookup yields CDR1 SGHTA and CDR2 FQGTGA. Between the trimmed V and J ends, which lost 2 bases and 3 bases, there was a span of 17 bases. The CDR3: CASSLGGIGQGYEQYF. For the CDR3, the DNA is TGTGCCAGCAGCTTAGGGGGGATTGGGCAGGGCTACGAGCAGTACTTC.

The chain carries TRBV4-2 and TRBJ2-1; no reliable D call. Trimming took off 3 bases at V and 3 bases at J, with 9 bases between the two ends. Germline V gene lookup returns CDR1 LGHNA and CDR2 YNFKEQ. This CDR3 contains 14 residues. The CDR3 DNA follows: TGTGCCAGCAGCCAGAGGACCAGCTACAATGAGCAGTTCTTC. Translation gives CASSQRTSYNEQFF.

The V call is TRBV9, the J call TRBJ2-1; no reliable D call. CDR3 size: 13 residues. The germline CDR1 and CDR2 sequences are SGDLS and YYNGEE. Trimming stripped 0 bases from V and 4 bases from J, with 5 bases between. The CDR3, as DNA: TGTGCCAGCAGCGTAGCAGAGTACAATGAGCAGTTCTTC. Protein: CASSVAEYNEQFF.

Only a few counts were recorded for this clonotype. The J gene is TRBJ2-1, the V gene TRBV2; D is perhaps TRBD1 (6 bases). The germline CDR1 and CDR2 sequences are SNHLY and FYNNEI. This CDR3 has 13 amino acids. Trimming stripped 6 bases from V and 6 bases from J, with 12 bases between. The CDR3 DNA reads TGTGCCAGCAGGAGGGACATCGGCAATGAGCAGTTCTTC. The encoded protein is CASRRDIGNEQFF.

This clonotype was recorded a few times. This chain joins TRBV12-3 or TRBV12-4 and TRBJ2-2; weak D call: TRBD2 (6 bases). This CDR3 spans 14 amino acids. The V end was cut by 7 bases, the J end by 6 bases, with 15 bases between. CDR3 sequence (DNA): TGTGCCAGCACCATGGGACTGACGCCCGGGGAGCTGTTTTTT. Its protein is CASTMGLTPGELFF.

This clonotype was seen a handful of times. CDR3: CASSQDVAGSTYEQYF. Here the CDR3 DNA reads TGTGCCAGCAGCCAAGATGTCGCAGGGAGTACCTACGAGCAGTACTTC. J is TRBJ2-7 and V is TRBV4-2, with D perhaps assigned TRBD1 or TRBD2 (5 bases each). The CDR3 covers 16 residues. Germline assignment: CDR1 LGHNA and CDR2 YNFKEQ. V dropped 0 bases and J dropped 2 bases, with 14 bases sitting between them.

In nucleotides, the CDR3 is TGTGCCAGCAGCTTGACGGGACGGAACCCTTCGTCGGAGACCCAGTACTTC. It yields the protein CASSLTGRNPSSETQYF. This rearrangement joins TRBV5-6 to TRBJ2-5; perhaps D is TRBD1 or TRBD2 (5 bases each). Germline values: CDR1 SGHDT, CDR2 YYEEEE. This CDR3 has 17 residues. V lost 1 base and J 5 bases, leaving 21 bases between the germline ends.

The table lists this clonotype with a few counts. This chain connects TRBV6-5 to TRBJ2-7; weak D call: TRBD1 (5 bases). The V gene lost 7 bases and the J gene lost 0 bases, with 16 bases spanning the gap. Germline CDR1 MNHEY, CDR2 SVGAGI. This CDR3 is built from 15 residues. Here the CDR3 reads CASNWNWGSSYEQYV. DNA of the CDR3: TGTGCCAGCAATTGGAATTGGGGCAGCTCCTACGAGCAGTACGTC.

This chain connects TRBV24-1 to TRBJ2-7; D might be TRBD2 (5 bases). The CDR3 covers 15 residues. The germline V gene has CDR1 KGHDR and CDR2 SFDVKD. The V end was cut by 2 bases, the J end by 4 bases, with 14 bases between. CDR3 amino acids: CATSDSRGSGYEQYF. The CDR3 DNA follows: TGTGCCACCAGTGATTCACGGGGATCCGGATACGAGCAGTACTTC.

In this sample, this clonotype turned up once. This CDR3 is missing its conserved last phenylalanine or tryptophan, likely due to a read error. The J gene is TRBJ1-2, the V gene TRBV5-1, with 8 bases identical to TRBD1. The CDR3 totals 14 residues. Germline trimming cut 3 bases from V and 4 bases from J; bases unmatched to any gene: 5. Germline values: CDR1 SGHRS, CDR2 YFSETQ. The CDR3 region is CASSSTGASYGYTY. The DNA for the CDR3 is TGCGCCAGCAGCTCGACAGGGGCAAGCTATGGCTACACCTAC.

In this sample, this clonotype turned up many times. The genes are TRBV12-3 or TRBV12-4 and TRBJ1-5, with D possibly being TRBD1 (5 bases). Trimming shortened V by 5 bases and J by 2 bases, and 16 bases separated the two germline ends. The CDR3 runs to 16 residues. The CDR3 DNA sequence: TGTGCCAGCAGTCCCCGGGGCTGGCAGGGCAATCAGCCCCAGCATTTT. The encoded protein is CASSPRGWQGNQPQHF.

The sample holds many counts of this clonotype. The chain recombines TRBV7-3 with TRBJ2-2; D unclear. This CDR3 has 17 amino acids. Trimming shortened V by 0 bases and J by 0 bases, and 11 bases separated the two germline ends. Germline loops: CDR1 SGHTA, CDR2 FQGTGA. For the CDR3, the DNA is TGTGCCAGCAGCTTAACGAGATGGCCTGCGAACACCGGGGAGCTGTTTTTT. Translating it yields CASSLTRWPANTGELFF.